Listed here are 19 T cell receptor beta chains from one sample, sequenced in a study of T cells in Graves' hyperthyroidism and ophthalmopathy. TCR beta CDR3 region amplification was performed from RNA transcripts. When the TCR CDR3 underwent first-round RT-PCR, the HTBI primer set was used. A single record per CDR3 protein comes from TCRdb applying MiXCR to the multiplex PCR reads. The data show 500,000 to 600,000 distinct CDR3 sequences, with 16% seen just once and around 18% held by the top ten. Sequencing was carried out using blood. These receptor sequences come from a woman between 18 and 29 years old with Graves' hyperthyroidism.

There are a few counts of this clonotype. The rearrangement joins TRBV4-2 to TRBJ2-7, with 16 bases that match TRBD2. V was clipped by 4 bases and J by 7 bases; unmatched bases: 10. This CDR3 is 17 amino acids long. Germline V gene lookup returns CDR1 LGHNA and CDR2 YNFKEQ. CDR3 nucleotide sequence: TGTGCCAGCAGCCTGGGGACTAGCGGGAGGGCTGGGGAGGAGCAGTACTTC. Translating it yields CASSLGTSGRAGEEQYF.

The chain employs TRBV5-1 and TRBJ2-7; D is undetermined. CDR3 size: 15 residues. Germline V gene sequence: CDR1 SGHRS, CDR2 YFSETQ. V was cut by 0 bases and J by 0 bases, with 10 bases left in between. The CDR3, as DNA: TGCGCCAGCAGCTTGGCTTCAGCCCTCTCCTACGAGCAGTACTTC. Translation gives CASSLASALSYEQYF.

This clonotype came up many times. The genes are TRBV24-1 and TRBJ2-5; TRBD2 aligns across 9 bases. Germline lookup yields CDR1 KGHDR and CDR2 SFDVKD. The CDR3 totals 17 residues. Losses at the gene ends were 2 bases for V and 4 bases for J; bases not matched to a gene: 10. The CDR3 loop reads CATSDSGLALRGETQYF. CDR3 nucleotide sequence: TGTGCCACCAGTGATTCGGGACTAGCCTTACGGGGAGAGACCCAGTACTTC.

The gene calls are TRBV7-9 and TRBJ2-2; D uncertain. The CDR3 sequence is 14 residues long. V lost 1 base and J 5 bases, leaving 8 bases between the germline ends. Germline-derived CDR1 and CDR2 are SEHNR and FQNEAQ (reference sequence). CDR3 DNA sequence: TGTGCCAGCAGCTTAGAAGGGTCAACCGGGGAGCTGTTTTTT. Protein sequence: CASSLEGSTGELFF.

This sequence joins TRBV20-1 and TRBJ2-7; the D is unclear. CDR3 size: 12 residues. Germline assignment: CDR1 DFQATT and CDR2 SNEGSKA (reference sequence). Trimming shortened V by 4 bases and J by 3 bases, and 10 bases separated the two germline ends. The CDR3 is CSANTALYEQYF. The CDR3 DNA reads TGCAGTGCTAACACTGCTCTCTACGAGCAGTACTTC.

On this clonotype: The junction shows a germline mismatch at one end, possibly a read error. The chain couples TRBV6-4 to TRBJ2-6; no firm D call. Germline loops: CDR1 MRHNA, CDR2 SNTAGT. The CDR3 totals 16 residues. The CDR3 here is CASSYSEISGANVLTF. CDR3 DNA: TGTGCCAGCAGTTACTCTGAAATCTCTGGGGCCAACGTCCTGACTTTC.

The sample holds a few counts of this clonotype. The V call is TRBV20-1, the J call TRBJ2-2; a possible D gene is TRBD1 (5 bases). V lost 6 bases and J lost 5, with 13 bases in between. The CDR3 extends over 13 amino acids. The V gene's germline CDR1 is DFQATT and CDR2 SNEGSKA (reference sequence). The CDR3 DNA reads as TGCAGTGCCAAAGACAGTGGGACCGGGGAGCTGTTTTTT. As protein: CSAKDSGTGELFF.

This clonotype was seen at least ten times. The chain uses TRBV20-1 and TRBJ2-3, with 15 bases that match TRBD2. The length of the CDR3 is 18 residues. Unmatched junction bases numbered 13, after V lost 7 bases and J lost 2 bases. The germline V gene encodes CDR1 DFQATT and CDR2 SNEGSKA (reference sequence). CDR3 coding DNA: TGCAGTGTAGCCGGGACTAGCGGGGGGACAACCCTCACAGATACGCAGTATTTT. Amino acids: CSVAGTSGGTTLTDTQYF.

This clonotype was seen a handful of times. V gene TRBV12-3 or TRBV12-4 combines with J gene TRBJ2-2; the D is unclear. The CDR3 runs to 16 residues. The V gene lost 1 base and the J gene lost 2 bases, with 11 bases spanning the gap. Here the CDR3 DNA reads TGTGCCAGCAGTTTAGGGGTCGGGCCTAACACCGGGGAGCTGTTTTTT. It is translated as CASSLGVGPNTGELFF.

The chain carries TRBV6-6 and TRBJ1-6; 9 bases are a match to TRBD1. The CDR3 is 16 residues long. From germline, CDR1 is MNHNY and CDR2 SVGAGI (reference sequence). V trimming: 0 bases; J trimming: 6 bases; junction bases outside the gene matches: 3. DNA of the CDR3: TGTGCCAGCAGTTACTCGGTGGGACAGGGTAATTCACCCCTCCACTTT. Protein sequence: CASSYSVGQGNSPLHF.

Ten or more counts support this clonotype. The V and J genes are TRBV6-4 and TRBJ2-2; D gene unclear. Trimming removed 8 bases at V and 2 bases at J, with 12 bases between. Per germline, CDR1 MRHNA and CDR2 SNTAGT. The CDR3 consists of 14 residues. The CDR3 DNA is TGTGCCAGCCGTCGAGGACCCAACACCGGGGAGCTGTTTTTT. It translates to CASRRGPNTGELFF.

This clonotype occurred many times. V usage is TRBV27 and J usage is TRBJ2-1, with 8 positions matching TRBD2. Trimming cost V 5 bases and J 0 bases; bases outside gene matches: 9. This CDR3 spans 17 amino acids. Per germline, CDR1 MNHEY and CDR2 SMNVEV (reference sequence). The CDR3 sequence: CASSGTGLASSYNEQFF. The CDR3 DNA is TGTGCCAGCAGTGGGACCGGACTAGCAAGCTCCTACAATGAGCAGTTCTTC.

This clonotype was counted many times. The chain links TRBV24-1 to TRBJ2-3, with 10 bases aligning to TRBD2. J was trimmed by 0 bases and V by 7 bases; bases with no gene match: 3. The germline gives CDR1 KGHDR, CDR2 SFDVKD. This CDR3 is built from 15 residues. CDR3 region: CATSRTSGSTDTQYF. In DNA, the CDR3 is TGTGCCACCAGCCGGACTAGCGGAAGCACAGATACGCAGTATTTT.

Many counts were recorded for this clonotype. The rearrangement joins TRBV2 to TRBJ2-5, with 7 bases matching TRBD2. Germline CDR1 SNHLY, CDR2 FYNNEI. The CDR3 covers 14 residues. Trimming cost V 6 bases and J 1 base; bases outside gene matches: 5. The CDR3 sequence: CASRLARLQETQYF. DNA of the CDR3: TGTGCCAGCAGACTAGCGCGACTCCAAGAGACCCAGTACTTC.

This chain links TRBV4-1 with TRBJ1-1, with 11 bases identical to TRBD1. Germline CDR1 MGHRA, CDR2 YSYEKL. The V gene end was trimmed by 4 bases and the J gene end by 7 bases; junction bases not matched to a gene: 8. The CDR3 has 15 residues. The CDR3 coding sequence is TGCGCCAGCAGCCCCTCCGGACAGGGGGCGAGTGAAGCTTTCTTT. Residues: CASSPSGQGASEAFF.

At least ten counts were recorded for this clonotype. The CDR3: CASRKTGRYGYTF. In DNA, the CDR3 is TGTGCCAGCAGAAAAACAGGGCGCTATGGCTACACCTTC. The V and J genes are TRBV12-3 or TRBV12-4 and TRBJ1-2; D might be TRBD1 (6 bases). Trimming pared 6 bases from V and 4 bases from J, leaving 12 bases between. CDR3 length: 13 residues.

This clonotype showed up just a few times. V gene TRBV7-9 combines with J gene TRBJ2-7; the match to TRBD2 covers 7 bases. There are 14 residues in the CDR3. Germline V gives CDR1 SEHNR, CDR2 FQNEAQ (reference sequence). J was trimmed by 4 bases and V by 5 bases; bases with no gene match: 8. The CDR3 reads CASSPPISGYEQYF. CDR3 bases: TGTGCCAGCAGCCCTCCGATTAGCGGGTACGAGCAGTACTTC.

This clonotype was picked up one time. This chain joins TRBV5-1 and TRBJ2-5, with 7 bases matching TRBD1. The end of the DNA is better explained by TRBJ2-1, so the J call may be wrong. CDR1 is SGHRS, CDR2 YFSETQ, per germline. The CDR3 is made up of 13 amino acids. CDR3 in amino acids: CASSPGQAETQFF. The CDR3 DNA is TGCGCCAGCAGCCCAGGACAGGCAGAGACCCAGTTCTTC.

The chain couples TRBV9 to TRBJ2-1; 11 bases agree with TRBD2. The CDR3 extends over 17 amino acids. Trimming cost V 1 base and J 7 bases; bases outside gene matches: 10. Germline V gives CDR1 SGDLS, CDR2 YYNGEE. This CDR3 is CASSVSPTSGSINEQFF. In DNA form, the CDR3 reads TGTGCCAGCAGCGTATCCCCTACTAGCGGGAGTATTAATGAGCAGTTCTTC.